These T cell receptor beta chains were read from a single sample in a study of CD4+ T cells in melanoma. Some clones are missing from TCRdb's copy, which holds only in-frame ones; the method was immunoSEQ multiplex PCR. This sample has more than 8,500 clones, with about 70% found just once. Sequencing was carried out using peripheral blood. These TCRs come from a human donor with melanoma. The CDR3 runs from the conserved cysteine through the conserved F or W.

TRBV6-6	TRBJ1-6	CASSYSEDINSPLHF
TRBV19	TRBJ1-2	CASSTTRTGSGYGYTF
TRBV6-6	TRBJ2-7	CASSMQGFYEQYF
TRBV4-2	TRBJ2-4	CASSQDSGSGIQYF
TRBV10-3	TRBJ2-2	CAISKAGANTGELFF
TRBV11-2	TRBJ2-7	CASSHLRTDRSYEQYF
TRBV6-5	TRBJ1-2	CASSYGRNYGYTF
TRBV4-1	TRBJ2-1	CASSHRDDNEQFF
TRBV4-1	TRBJ2-1	CASSHPTGPYNEQFF
TRBV7-8	TRBJ2-6	CASSSFGRGSGANVLTF
TRBV6-5	TRBJ1-4	CASSYRGREKLFF
TRBV10-3	TRBJ1-2	CAISPDGYGYTF
TRBV29-1	TRBJ2-1	CSVMRTSGAEGEQFF
TRBV30	TRBJ1-4	CAWSRQGANEKLFF
TRBV5-8	TRBJ2-7	CASSYDPDYEQYF
TRBV28	TRBJ1-4	CASSLVRTTNEKLFF
TRBV7-8	TRBJ1-2	CASSLNKGIYGYTF
TRBV11-1	TRBJ2-1	CASSLTVLNYNEQFF
TRBV4-1	TRBJ1-2	CASSQLQGAVDGYTF
TRBV6-1	TRBJ1-5	CASSETTGGGQPQHF
TRBV18	TRBJ2-1	CASSPGQGYEQFF
TRBV7-6	TRBJ1-2	CASRAPGDYGYTF
TRBV6-6	TRBJ2-3	CASSYRETDTQYF
TRBV14	TRBJ1-4	CASSLQGLSNEKLFF
TRBV5-8	TRBJ2-5	CASSLEGDLETQYF
TRBV27	TRBJ2-5	CASSPGIGKAGSVETQYF
TRBV5-6	TRBJ2-2	CASSLVSEELFF
TRBV18	TRBJ2-1	CASSPRANTGNEQFF
TRBV7-2	TRBJ2-3	CASSLDVVFQDTQYF
TRBV28	TRBJ1-1	CASSFRDMNTEAFF
TRBV7-9	TRBJ1-6	CASSLLTGGNSPLHF
TRBV4-3	TRBJ1-1	CASSQEGRAEAFF
TRBV19	TRBJ2-2	CASSISAGGGTGELFF
TRBV28	TRBJ2-7	CASTHSDRQYF
TRBV6-5	TRBJ2-5	CASSYGTSGEETQYF
TRBV5-1	TRBJ1-1	CASSSRTGNTEAFF
TRBV27	TRBJ2-2	CASSPGTGELFF
TRBV7-9	TRBJ1-2	CASSLAGRANYGYTF
TRBV5-1	TRBJ1-1	CASSHEQLMNTEAFF
TRBV5-1	TRBJ2-3	CASSLLVGGSDTQYF
TRBV19	TRBJ1-6	CASTEGWYSPLHF
TRBV11-2	TRBJ2-7	CASSLEGTPTYEQYF
TRBV19	TRBJ2-1	CASSTTGQGTEQFF
TRBV9	TRBJ2-7	CASSVGDRGLSEQYF
TRBV7-2	TRBJ1-2	CASSLSSQGAVYTF
TRBV7-2	TRBJ1-1	CASSARPLGTGGTEAFF
TRBV5-6	TRBJ2-7	CASSLDVGTSEQYF
TRBV11-3	TRBJ2-3	CASSLHGDTQYF
TRBV9	TRBJ2-3	CASTADLADTQYF
TRBV7-9	TRBJ2-5	CASSLARGPQETQYF
TRBV29-1	TRBJ2-7	CSVVLAREQYF